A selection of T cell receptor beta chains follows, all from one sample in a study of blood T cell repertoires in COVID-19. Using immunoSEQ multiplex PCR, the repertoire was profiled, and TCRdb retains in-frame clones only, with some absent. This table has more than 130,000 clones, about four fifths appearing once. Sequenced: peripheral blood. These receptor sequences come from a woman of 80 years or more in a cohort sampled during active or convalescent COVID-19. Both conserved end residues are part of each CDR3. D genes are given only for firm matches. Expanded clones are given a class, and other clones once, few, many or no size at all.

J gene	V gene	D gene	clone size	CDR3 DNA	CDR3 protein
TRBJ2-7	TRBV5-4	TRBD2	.	TGTGCCAGCAGCCGGGGGGAAGCCTACGAGCAGTACTTC	CASSRGEAYEQYF
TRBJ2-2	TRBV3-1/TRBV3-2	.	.	TGTGCCAGCAGCCCACGGGGGTTTAACACCGGGGAGCTGTTTTTT	CASSPRGFNTGELFF
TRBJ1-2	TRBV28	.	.	TGTGCCAGCAGTTTATTTCTCGGTGGCTACACCTTC	CASSLFLGGYTF
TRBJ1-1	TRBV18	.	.	TGTGCCAGCTCACAAGGCGGGAACACTGAAGCTTTCTTT	CASSQGGNTEAFF
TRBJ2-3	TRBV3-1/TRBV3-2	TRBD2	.	TGTGCCAGCAGCCAAGAGATAGCGGGGGGTCGGTATTTT	CASSQEIAGGRYF
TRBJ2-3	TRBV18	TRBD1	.	TGTGCCAGCTCACCACGAGGACAGGGATTAACAGATACGCAGTATTTT	CASSPRGQGLTDTQYF
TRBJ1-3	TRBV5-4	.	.	TGTGCCAGCAGCCGAGACACCTCCAGGAACACCATATATTTT	CASSRDTSRNTIYF
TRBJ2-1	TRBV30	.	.	TGTGCCTGGAGTGAGGAGACAGCCTACAATGAGCAGTTCTTC	CAWSEETAYNEQFF
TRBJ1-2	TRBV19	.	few	TGTGCCAGTAGAGTTGCGGTTAGCTATGGCTACACCTTC	CASRVAVSYGYTF
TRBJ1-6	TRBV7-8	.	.	TGTGCCAGCAGCTTAGCTTATGGCAGGGAAAATTCACCCCTCCACTTT	CASSLAYGRENSPLHF
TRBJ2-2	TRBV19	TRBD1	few	TGTGCCAGCCGCGTATTAACAGGGGTTACCGGGGAGCTGTTTTTT	CASRVLTGVTGELFF
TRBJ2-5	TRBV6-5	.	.	TGTGCCAGCTCCCGCGGGGGCCCCCAAGAGACCCAGTACTTC	CASSRGGPQETQYF
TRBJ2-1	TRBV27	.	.	TGTGCCAGCAGTTTAGATATGGGGGCCTCCTACAATGAGCAGTTCTTC	CASSLDMGASYNEQFF
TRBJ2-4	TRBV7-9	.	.	TGTGCCAGCAGCTTAGTTTTGGGGAGCGGAAACATTCAGTACTTC	CASSLVLGSGNIQYF
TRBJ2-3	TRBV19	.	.	TGTGCCACCATGAGGACAGCCTCGGGCACAGATACGCAGTATTTT	CATMRTASGTDTQYF
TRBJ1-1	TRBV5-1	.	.	TGCGCCAGCAGCTTGGGCTACCAGGGGACTGAAGCTTTCTTT	CASSLGYQGTEAFF
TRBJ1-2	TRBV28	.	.	TGTGCCACGGGAGGATACACCTTC	CATGGYTF
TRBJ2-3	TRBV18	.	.	TGTGCCAGCTCACCGACAAATAGAGTCATGGATACGCAGTATTTT	CASSPTNRVMDTQYF
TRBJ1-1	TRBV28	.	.	TGTGCCAGCAGTTTATATCGGACACCAATGAACACTGAAGCTTTCTTT	CASSLYRTPMNTEAFF
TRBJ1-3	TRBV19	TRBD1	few	TGTGCCAGTAGCCGGACAGGGAAGGCTGGAAACACCATATATTTT	CASSRTGKAGNTIYF